This TCR beta chain emerged from a study of shared clonotypes between healthy human individuals. V dropped 0 bases and J dropped 5; count of bases not matched to a gene: 13. Germline CDR1 reads MDHEN; CDR2 reads SYDVKM. CDR3 size: 17 residues. CD45RO-negative, CCR7-selected cells formed the naive CD8 fraction, which excluded terminally differentiated effector memory CD45RA+ cells. Study results and limitations: A generally larger estimated richness was seen in naive subsets than in memory subsets. Shared clonotypes across all four donors exceeded non-shared ones in generation probability.

Profiled with immunoSEQ multiplex PCR; TCRdb holds only in-frame clones, not every one. Of hundreds of thousands of clones detected, approximately 95% appear once; the ten largest clones hold over 0.1%. Regarding this clone: Its target is unknown.

The sample comprised naive CD8+ T cells sorted from blood. J is TRBJ2-7 and V is TRBV28; 7 nucleotides line up with TRBD2. This TCR came from a woman aged 30 to 39 in good health. The CDR3 sequence is CASSLWGWIGRADEQYF. In nucleotides, the CDR3 is TGTGCCAGCAGTTTATGGGGGTGGATAGGGAGGGCCGACGAGCAGTACTTC.